The entry below describes one TCR beta chain. Antigen unknown. The data originate from a study of T cell responses to AZD1222 COVID-19 vaccine. For the study at large: Analysis merged second doses at about 4 or about 12 weeks.

Generated by immunoSEQ multiplex PCR, the TCRdb table keeps only in-frame clones and is missing some. The sample contains about 92,000 clones, approximately 90% of which appear only once. Overall study findings and caveats: There were vaccine-associated CD4 TCRs across spike, dominant at 160-218 and 743-854. Compared with day 0, the breadth and depth of the Spike-specific TCR repertoire rose significantly after two doses of AZD1222. Donors skewed white British and female; clonal diversity was possibly underestimated.

Between the trimmed V and J ends, which lost 5 bases and 8 bases, there was a span of 16 bases. Germline loops: CDR1 SGHRS, CDR2 YFSETQ. The CDR3 runs to 13 residues. The sample was peripheral blood, taken on day 0 of AZD1222 vaccination. This chain links TRBV5-1 with TRBJ1-2; D not resolved. The sequence was obtained from an adult in good health. The DNA for the CDR3 is TGCGCCAGCAGAAAAGAAGAGTGGTGGGGCTACACCTTC. This gives the protein CASRKEEWWGYTF.